The 29 T cell receptor beta chains listed next were all sequenced from one sample in a study of T cell repertoires in cytomegalovirus infection. Each CDR3 protein is one row after TCRdb ran MiXCR on the reads. The top ten clones hold 40% to 50% of a sample with under 500,000 distinct CDR3 sequences, 42% of them seen once. No antigen is known for these receptors. The specimen comprised cultured PBMCs, sampled from culture after CMV antigen stimulation. The receptors come from a human donor in good health (CMV status not recorded). Some clones in this sample may be carry-over from other donors' samples.

The V gene is TRBV7-2, the J gene TRBJ2-7, with D maybe TRBD1 (5 bases). Per germline, CDR1 SGHTA and CDR2 FQGNSA. The CDR3 extends over 12 amino acids. Trimming removed 1 base from V and 5 bases from J, with 6 bases in between. The CDR3 sequence is CASSLVGDEQYF. As DNA, the CDR3 is TGTGCCAGCAGCTTAGTAGGGGACGAGCAGTACTTC.

This clonotype was observed a handful of times. The rearrangement uses TRBV12-3 or TRBV12-4 and TRBJ2-7; the D is unclear. V was pared by 3 bases and J by 3 bases, with 9 bases between. The CDR3 covers 13 residues. In DNA, the CDR3 is TGTGCCAGCAGTTTGGTTGCCCTCTACGAGCAGTACTTC. It yields the protein CASSLVALYEQYF.

The chain recombines TRBV6-2 or TRBV6-3 with TRBJ1-5; D is undetermined. Germline lookup yields CDR1 MNHEY and CDR2 SVGEGT. Trimming took 2 bases from V and 6 from J, leaving 11 bases between them. The CDR3 runs to 14 residues. Written as DNA, the CDR3 is TGTGCCAGCAGTTACGGCACTGAGGGTCAGCCCCAGCATTTT. Its protein is CASSYGTEGQPQHF.

This chain links TRBV6-1 with TRBJ2-3, with D possibly being TRBD1 or TRBD2 (5 bases each). Germline loops: CDR1 MNHNS, CDR2 SASEGT. The CDR3 totals 16 residues. Trimming removed 7 bases at V and 6 bases at J, with 23 bases between. The CDR3 nucleotides read TGTGCCAGCATCTCCCTAAGAGGGGAGTCGAGTGATACGCAGTATTTT. It specifies CASISLRGESSDTQYF.

This clonotype was seen a single time. V is TRBV7-8 and J is TRBJ2-5; the match to TRBD2 covers 11 bases. Per the germline V gene, CDR1 is SGHVS and CDR2 is FQNEAQ. This CDR3 region has 16 residues. Trimming took 4 bases from V and 5 from J; bases not matched to a gene: 9. The CDR3 is CASSSARLAGQETQYF. The CDR3 DNA follows: TGTGCCAGCAGCTCAGCCAGACTAGCGGGACAGGAGACCCAGTACTTC.

In nucleotides, the CDR3 is TGTGCCAGCAGCTTGGTTGGTGAGGGGGCGTCTGGCTACACCTTC. Its protein product is CASSLVGEGASGYTF. The V and J genes are TRBV5-4 and TRBJ1-2, with 7 positions matching TRBD1. CDR1 SGHNT and CDR2 YYREEE come from the germline V gene (reference sequence). V lost 0 bases and J lost 7; bases outside the gene matches: 9. The CDR3 contains 15 residues.

Ten or more counts support this clonotype. The rearrangement links TRBV7-9 to TRBJ1-3; 7 bases align to TRBD1. Per the germline V gene, CDR1 is SEHNR and CDR2 is FQNEAQ (reference sequence). There are 15 residues in the CDR3. With V trimmed by 4 bases and J by 1 base, 4 bases remained unmatched. The CDR3 spells CASSSTRGSGNTIYF. The DNA for the CDR3 is TGTGCCAGCAGCTCCACCAGGGGGTCTGGAAACACCATATATTTT.

The V and J genes are TRBV7-2 and TRBJ2-5, with 11 nucleotides matching TRBD2. V shed 1 base and J 5 bases; nucleotides not matched to a gene: 6. Germline lookup yields CDR1 SGHTA and CDR2 FQGNSA. The length of the CDR3 is 16 residues. In nucleotides, the CDR3 is TGTGCCAGCAGCTTAGGTAGCGGGGGGGCCCTGGAGACCCAGTACTTC. It yields the protein CASSLGSGGALETQYF.

The J gene is TRBJ1-2, the V gene TRBV6-6; D is ambiguous. CDR1 is MNHNY and CDR2 is SVGAGI in the germline V gene (reference sequence). V dropped 6 bases and J dropped 8 bases, with 19 bases sitting between them. The CDR3 is 14 residues long. The CDR3 region has the DNA TGTGCCAGCAGCCCCCAGCCCAACCTCTCCGGCTACACCTTC. This encodes CASSPQPNLSGYTF.

The table lists this clonotype with a few counts. The CDR3 DNA follows: TGTGCCATCAGTGAGACAGCCGATCAGCCCCAGCATTTT. Translation: CAISETADQPQHF. V gene TRBV10-3 combines with J gene TRBJ1-5; D call uncertain. V shed 2 bases and J shed 5 bases, with 7 bases lying between them. The CDR3 totals 13 residues. Germline loops: CDR1 ENHRY, CDR2 SYGVKD.

This clonotype appeared a few times. The chain has TRBV12-3 or TRBV12-4 and TRBJ2-3; maybe TRBD2 (6 bases). The V end lost 6 bases, the J end lost 0 bases, and 22 bases lay between the germline ends. This CDR3 contains 18 residues. The CDR3 DNA is TGTGCCAGCAGCCTAGAGGGGAGGACTGGCCATAGCACAGATACGCAGTATTTT. This sequence encodes CASSLEGRTGHSTDTQYF.

This clonotype was seen a handful of times. V gene TRBV7-9 combines with J gene TRBJ2-5; 8 nucleotides align to TRBD2. J gave up 6 bases and V 4 bases, and 10 bases lay outside the gene matches. The CDR3 spans 15 residues. Germline V lookup: CDR1 SEHNR, CDR2 FQNEAQ (reference sequence). CDR3 in amino acids: CASSSPIAGRKTQYF. In DNA form, the CDR3 reads TGTGCCAGCAGCTCCCCAATAGCGGGAAGGAAGACCCAGTACTTC. The full variable domain, its missing parts supplied by reference TRBV7-9 and TRBJ2-5, is DTGVSQNPRHKITKRGQNVTFRCDPISEHNRLYWYRQTLGQGPEFLTYFQNEAQLEKSRLLSDRFSAERPKGSFSTLEIQRTEQGDSAMYLCASSSPIAGRKTQYFGPGTRLLVL.

A few counts support this clonotype. The chain employs TRBV7-2 and TRBJ2-2; 15 bases line up with TRBD2. CDR3 length: 18 amino acids. With V trimmed by 0 bases and J by 3 bases, 2 bases remained unmatched. CDR1 and CDR2 from the germline V gene are SGHTA and FQGNSA. CDR3 in amino acids: CASSLAGLAGGYTGELFF. For the CDR3, the DNA is TGTGCCAGCAGCTTAGCAGGACTAGCGGGAGGGTACACCGGGGAGCTGTTTTTT. The entire variable domain, with the rest obtained from reference TRBV7-2 and TRBJ2-2, is as follows: GAGVSQSPSNKVTEKGKDVELRCDPISGHTALYWYRQSLGQGLEFLIYFQGNSAPDKSGLPSDRFSAERTGGSVSTLTIQRTQQEDSAVYLCASSLAGLAGGYTGELFFGEGSRLTVL.

The rearrangement uses TRBV7-6 and TRBJ1-2; D might be TRBD1 (6 bases). Germline loops: CDR1 SGHVS, CDR2 FNYEAQ. The CDR3 runs to 16 residues. V was cut by 1 base and J by 6 bases, with 18 bases left in between. The CDR3 is CASSLGWTEKQNGYTF. CDR3 DNA: TGTGCCAGCAGCTTAGGATGGACAGAGAAGCAAAATGGCTACACCTTC.

This clonotype was seen once. V is TRBV5-1 and J is TRBJ1-1; D might be TRBD1 (6 bases). This CDR3 is built from 19 residues. V was shortened by 0 bases and J by 1 base, with 22 bases between the two germline ends. Germline loops: CDR1 SGHRS, CDR2 YFSETQ. CDR3 in amino acids: CASSLVPQGRGFQNTEAFF. In DNA form, the CDR3 reads TGCGCCAGCAGCTTGGTACCACAGGGACGAGGCTTTCAGAACACTGAAGCTTTCTTT.

This clonotype was observed at least ten times. This chain links TRBV7-2 with TRBJ2-3; no clear D gene. V lost 7 bases, J lost 0 bases, and 11 bases lay in between. Germline CDR1 SGHTA, CDR2 FQGNSA. The CDR3 has 14 amino acids. Here the CDR3 DNA reads TGTGCCAGCACCCAATGGTTGAGCACAGATACGCAGTATTTT. Protein sequence: CASTQWLSTDTQYF.

The chain uses TRBV6-1 and TRBJ2-7; D is tentatively TRBD1 or TRBD2 (5 bases each). Trimming took off 7 bases at V and 0 bases at J, with 22 bases between the two ends. The CDR3 has 17 amino acids. Germline values: CDR1 MNHNS, CDR2 SASEGT. The CDR3 nucleotides are TGTGCCAGCAAAAGGGACGTTCCCCAATCCGACTCCTACGAGCAGTACTTC. Protein: CASKRDVPQSDSYEQYF.

The chain employs TRBV19 and TRBJ1-2, with unresolved D. Trimming took off 6 bases at V and 4 bases at J, with 15 bases between the two ends. The CDR3 spans 14 residues. Germline values: CDR1 LNHDA, CDR2 SQIVND (reference sequence). CDR3 region: CASRASGESYGYTF. The CDR3 DNA sequence: TGTGCCAGTAGAGCGTCCGGGGAGAGCTATGGCTACACCTTC. Combining the CDR3 with reference TRBV19 and TRBJ1-2 gives the whole variable domain DGGITQSPKYLFRKEGQNVTLSCEQNLNHDAMYWYRQDPGQGLRLIYYSQIVNDFQKGDIAEGYSVSREKKESFPLTVTSAQKNPTAFYLCASRASGESYGYTFGSGTRLTVV.

This clonotype has only a few counts. The V call is TRBV12-3 or TRBV12-4, the J call TRBJ1-2; TRBD1 matches 9 bases. The CDR3 is 14 residues long. Trimming took 6 bases from V and 7 from J; bases not matched to a gene: 9. CDR3 protein: CASSLMGTGTGYTF. The CDR3 DNA sequence: TGTGCCAGCAGCCTTATGGGGACAGGGACTGGCTACACCTTC.

The chain couples TRBV4-3 to TRBJ1-4; D gene ambiguous. Germline V gene sequence: CDR1 LGHNA, CDR2 YSLEER. The CDR3 totals 14 residues. Trimming shortened V by 8 bases and J by 3 bases, and 13 bases separated the two germline ends. The CDR3 sequence: CASSPRVANEKLFF. The DNA for the CDR3 is TGCGCCAGCTCCCCCCGCGTGGCTAATGAAAAACTGTTTTTT.

The rearrangement uses TRBV4-3 and TRBJ2-3; TRBD2 matches at 9 bases. V was pared by 1 base and J by 2 bases, with 7 bases of the junction left unmatched. Germline CDR1 is LGHNA and CDR2 is YSLEER. The CDR3 spans 17 residues. This chain's CDR3 is CASSQGASGTFTDTQYF. In DNA, the CDR3 is TGCGCCAGCAGCCAAGGGGCTAGCGGGACGTTCACAGATACGCAGTATTTT.

This sequence joins TRBV10-3 and TRBJ2-3, with TRBD1 matching 8 bases. The CDR3 spans 14 residues. The germline V gene encodes CDR1 ENHRY and CDR2 SYGVKD. With V trimmed by 3 bases and J by 3 bases, 2 bases remained unmatched. Here the CDR3 reads CAISEQGDTDTQYF. The CDR3 DNA reads as TGTGCCATCAGTGAACAGGGGGATACAGATACGCAGTATTTT.

A single count supports this clonotype. V and J are TRBV9 and TRBJ2-1; 7 bases fit TRBD2. The CDR3 consists of 17 residues. V shed 4 bases, J shed 0 bases, and the junction held 10 bases outside the gene matches. Per germline, CDR1 SGDLS and CDR2 YYNGEE. The DNA for the CDR3 is TGTGCCAGCAGCACTACTTGGCGGGAGTTCTCCTACAATGAGCAGTTCTTC. This gives the protein CASSTTWREFSYNEQFF.

This clonotype turned up a few times. V and J are TRBV7-2 and TRBJ2-7; possibly TRBD2 for D (5 bases). Between the trimmed V and J ends, which lost 2 bases and 1 base, there was a span of 15 bases. Germline lookup yields CDR1 SGHTA and CDR2 FQGNSA. The CDR3 is made up of 16 amino acids. For the CDR3, the DNA is TGTGCCAGCAGCTTACGTGGAGGCAGGCCGTCCTACGAGCAGTACTTC. Translation: CASSLRGGRPSYEQYF.

The gene calls are TRBV7-8 and TRBJ2-7; no clear D gene. Deletions cut 1 base from V and 0 bases from J, with 16 bases between. Germline V gene data show CDR1 as SGHVS and CDR2 as FQNEAQ. The CDR3 covers 17 residues. The CDR3, as DNA: TGTGCCAGCAGCTTAGATCGGGCTCCTTTTAGCTCCTACGAGCAGTACTTC. This sequence encodes CASSLDRAPFSSYEQYF. The complete variable domain, with remaining parts taken from reference TRBV7-8 and TRBJ2-7, reads GAGVSQSPRYKVAKRGQDVALRCDPISGHVSLFWYQQALGQGPEFLTYFQNEAQLDKSGLPSDRFFAERPEGSVSTLKIQRTQQEDSAVYLCASSLDRAPFSSYEQYFGPGTRLTVT.

This clonotype was seen more than once but under ten times. The rearrangement links TRBV20-1 to TRBJ2-2; D uncertain. The CDR3 contains 13 residues. V lost 2 bases and J 1 base, leaving 5 bases between the germline ends. Germline CDR1 and CDR2: DFQATT and SNEGSKA (reference sequence). CDR3 sequence: CSARHQNTGELFF. For the CDR3, the DNA is TGCAGTGCTAGACACCAGAACACCGGGGAGCTGTTTTTT.

This chain joins TRBV5-1 and TRBJ2-3, with D maybe TRBD1 (5 bases). V was cut by 4 bases and J by 2 bases, with 20 bases left in between. This CDR3 spans 17 amino acids. The V gene's germline CDR1 is SGHRS and CDR2 YFSETQ. The CDR3 here is CASSTSGGASVTDTQYF. CDR3 DNA: TGCGCCAGCAGCACCTCCGGTGGGGCGTCTGTCACAGATACGCAGTATTTT.

In its sample, this clonotype was seen a few times. V usage is TRBV6-1 and J usage is TRBJ2-7, with 10 bases identical to TRBD1. The CDR3 consists of 14 residues. The J segment lost 0 bases and the V segment lost 11 bases, leaving 7 bases of the junction unmatched. Germline assignment: CDR1 MNHNS and CDR2 SASEGT. CDR3 in amino acids: CAARQGASSYEQYF. The CDR3 DNA follows: TGTGCCGCCCGACAGGGGGCAAGCTCCTACGAGCAGTACTTC.

This chain uses TRBV25-1 with TRBJ2-7, with 8 bases lining up with TRBD1. V lost 1 base and J lost 4; bases outside the gene matches: 9. The V gene's germline CDR1 is MGHDK and CDR2 SYGVNS. This CDR3 is built from 16 residues. CDR3 DNA: TGTGCCAGCAGTGAATTTACCCCCGGGACAGGTTACGAGCAGTACTTC. This translates into CASSEFTPGTGYEQYF.